This record concerns one T cell receptor beta chain sequence. Its target is unknown. Antigen-specific CD4+ T cells were first expanded with viral peptide pools by the ViraFEST assay and only then sequenced. Following a roughly 9-day culture, CD4+ T cells were purified. Every participant took two doses of the BNT162b2 or mRNA-1273 vaccine. Culturing of 2 million to 2.5 million PBMC per well took place with approximately 10 IU/ml IL-2 and approximately 9.9 ug/ml peptides. Half-medium exchanges with IL-2 medium took place on days 3 and 7. V shed 4 bases and J shed 1 base, with 17 bases lying between them. The CDR3 length is 16 residues. Germline CDR1 reads SGHDN; CDR2 reads FVKESK. The sample belongs to a study of vaccination effects on CD4 cells after COVID-19. At the level of the study: Post-vaccine draws lagged the second dose by a median of 72 days.

Generated by immunoSEQ multiplex PCR, the TCRdb table keeps only in-frame clones and is missing some. The data hold about 24,000 clones, with around 74% observed a single time. The source was CD4+ T cells from PBMCs cultured with HCoV-NL63 spike peptides, collected after COVID-19 vaccination. The chain uses TRBV14 and TRBJ2-7; possible D gene TRBD1, 5 bases. The clonotype comes from a human donor who received a COVID-19 vaccine. This chain's CDR3 is CASSPPGRTYSYEQYF. CDR3 DNA: TGTGCCAGCAGCCCTCCCGGACGGACATATTCCTACGAGCAGTACTTC.